The sequence of this T cell receptor beta chain was determined in a study of cytomegalovirus exposure and HLA in healthy donors. The CDR3 length is 15 residues. Germline CDR1 MNHEY, CDR2 SMNVEV (reference sequence). V lost 10 bases to trimming and J lost 6 bases, with 25 bases between them. General observations from the study: Per a later analysis, 15,000 to 20,000 TCR beta sequences showed association with HLA alleles at 0.05 false discovery rate. Analysis was performed later, and it showed HLA-associated TCR beta chains to be more clonally expanded than equally common others. Trimming of TCR beta V- and J-genes showed a link, identified in a later analysis, to a missense DCLRE1C variant.

With regard to this clone: Its antigen is still unknown.

The PCR was carried out with 60 Vbeta primers and 13 Jbeta primers. This table comes from immunoSEQ multiplex PCR, and its TCRdb copy is limited to in-frame clones, with some not included. The sample lists over 150,000 clones, roughly 77% occurring once. Material for sequencing was PBMCs. This clonotype was obtained from a man in his fifties or sixties in good health and CMV-seropositive. The V gene is TRBV27, the J gene TRBJ2-7; D unresolved. CDR3 DNA sequence: TGTGCCACCTCAGGCGCCGGTCCGAACTCTCCCGAGCAGTACTTC. It encodes CATSGAGPNSPEQYF.